This T cell receptor (beta chain) was identified during a study of identical twins. V was shortened by 0 bases and J by 3 bases, with 7 bases between the two germline ends. This CDR3 has 13 amino acids. Germline V gives CDR1 SGHRS, CDR2 YFSETQ. Study conclusions and caveats: While abundant cord blood beta clonotypes carried fewer insertions, memory repertoires showed no such pattern. The study found weaker excess twin sharing in beta out-of-frame sequences. The authors drew conclusions from cross-sectional statistical analysis rather than following the same donors.

This clonotype turned up a few times. Its antigen is as yet unknown. The authors used template switching to add a universal primer site and gave cDNA unique molecular identifiers. TCRdb passed the 5' RACE reads through MiXCR, listing each CDR3 protein once. Of 410,000 or so distinct CDR3 sequences detected, around a sixth appear once; the ten largest clones hold approximately 12%. This TCR came from a man aged 45-65 years in good health. This chain uses TRBV5-1 with TRBJ2-7; D call uncertain. The specimen sequenced was naive T cells sorted from blood. Here the CDR3 DNA reads TGCGCCAGCAGCTTGGTGTCTAGCTACGAGCAGTACTTC. Its protein product is CASSLVSSYEQYF.